This T cell receptor (beta chain) was sequenced in a study of cytomegalovirus exposure and HLA in healthy donors. About the study: Genetic ancestry analysis placed around four fifths of the roughly 400 donors that were genotyped in the Caucasian-associated cluster.

The PCR contained 60 Vbeta and 13 Jbeta primers. This table comes from immunoSEQ multiplex PCR, and its TCRdb copy is limited to in-frame clones, with some not included. Among around 100,000 clones listed, around 64% were seen once. Study-wide results and limits: In an earlier analysis, most TCR beta V segments were productive about 87% or about 30% of the time. With later analysis, a missense DCLRE1C variant became linked to TCR beta V- and J-gene trimming. In a later analysis, at a false discovery rate of 0.05, 17,000 or so TCR beta sequences matched HLA alleles.

This CDR3 contains 14 residues. Germline CDR1 reads MRHNA; CDR2 reads SNTAGT. Trimming cost V 3 bases and J 4 bases, with 13 bases left between them. Remarks on this clone: What it binds is not known.

The clonotype comes from a woman aged 30 to 39 in good health and CMV-seronegative. Sequenced material: PBMCs. The chain carries TRBV6-4 and TRBJ2-7; D is ambiguous. The CDR3: CASSDPRCKYEQYF. The CDR3, as DNA: TGTGCCAGCAGTGATCCGAGGTGTAAGTACGAGCAGTACTTC.